This T cell receptor beta chain was obtained from a study of somatic mutations in cytotoxic T cells in rheumatoid arthritis. Study-level information: Blood from the patient (over 28 ml EDTA) was drawn right after diagnosis, pretreatment. Certain V beta antibody-stained T-cell populations, V beta1+ cells sequenced for TCRB among them, were flow-sorted to nearly 100% purity.

Researchers isolated CD4+ and CD8+ cells by positive magnetic bead selection and then checked their purity by flow cytometry. Original processing notes: Matches were rare between published virus-specific TCRB sequences and patient CD8+ clones exceeding 1%. The table came from immunoSEQ multiplex PCR; TCRdb's copy has only in-frame clones and leaves some out. V and J calls and clone size are copied from that table; D and trimming were computed from the DNA. The repertoire includes around 19,000 clones, 65% to 70% of them detected once, and roughly 18% sits in the top ten. V was shortened by 5 bases and J by 7 bases, with 11 bases between the two germline ends. Germline CDR1 and CDR2: SGHAT and FQNNGV. The CDR3 is 12 amino acids.

The chain couples TRBV11-2 to TRBJ1-1; D is perhaps TRBD1 (6 bases). Sequenced input: CD8+ T cells sorted from blood. This clonotype was obtained from an adult with rheumatoid arthritis. The CDR3 loop reads CASSSRGGEAFF. The CDR3 DNA follows: TGTGCCAGCAGCAGCAGGGGTGGTGAAGCTTTCTTT.